This T cell receptor beta chain was recovered during a study of regulatory T cells in long-lasting Graves disease. Study as a whole: Newly diagnosed Graves' patients had taken antithyroid drugs under 3 months.

Sequencing libraries for TCR beta were prepared with iRepertoire HTBI primers and Arm-PCR of CDR3 regions. Original methodology: Identified segments across samples numbered roughly 62 TRBV and roughly 15 TRBJ. TCRdb ran MiXCR on the multiplex PCR reads and lists one entry per CDR3 protein. The V and J calls shown here were made by TCRdb, not taken from the authors' results. The sample carries more than 300,000 distinct CDR3 sequences, around 15% recorded once. This clonotype has ten or more counts. Stated time point: newly diagnosed GD, antithyroid drugs for less than 3 months. PBMCs provided the RNA from which the TCR library was made. Trimming took off 6 bases at V and 0 bases at J, with 12 bases between the two ends. The CDR3 has 14 amino acids. Germline CDR1 is SQVTM and CDR2 is ANQGSEA. This same sample was also taken into another study, of T cells in Graves' hyperthyroidism and ophthalmopathy. This second study notes: For Graves' hyperthyroidism to be stable, ophthalmopathy could not progress within 18 months. First-round RT-PCR with HTBI primers amplified the TCR CDR3 region.

V and J are TRBV29-1 and TRBJ1-5; no reliable D call. The clonotype comes from a woman aged 18-30 years with Graves disease. This material consisted of peripheral blood mononuclear cells (PBMCs), taken at new diagnosis, from a patient treated with antithyroid drugs. The CDR3 DNA reads TGCAGCGTGAGGGTAGTCGGTAGCAATCAGCCCCAGCATTTT. Residues: CSVRVVGSNQPQHF. The variable domain in full, completed from reference TRBV29-1 and TRBJ1-5, reads SAVISQKPSRDICQRGTSLTIQCQVDSQVTMMFWYRQQPGQSLTLIATANQGSEATYESGFVIDKFPISRPNLTFSTLTVSNMSPEDSSIYLCSVRVVGSNQPQHFGDGTRLSIL.